These T cell receptor beta chains were read from a single sample in a study of vaccination effects on CD4 cells after COVID-19. No antigens are known for them. Profiling relied on immunoSEQ multiplex PCR, and the TCRdb table lists in-frame clones only, not all of them. The sample shows approximately 66,000 clones, less than 85% of them seen only once. Source: CD4+ T cells from PBMCs cultured without peptide, taken after COVID-19 vaccination. Receptors originate from a human donor who received a COVID-19 vaccine. CDR3s include the opening cysteine and the closing phenylalanine or tryptophan. The D gene is left open where the match is weak. Part of the rows lack a size; the others show once, few, many or a class for expanded clones.

v_call	d_call	j_call	clone_size	cdr3_nt	cdr3_aa
TRBV25-1	TRBD1	TRBJ2-2	NA	TGTGCCAGCAGGGACCCACGACAGGGGAAGGCCGGGGAGCTGTTTTTT	CASRDPRQGKAGELFF
TRBV18	NA	TRBJ2-2	few	TGTGCCAGCTCACCCCCGGACAAGAACACCGGGGAGCTGTTTTTT	CASSPPDKNTGELFF
TRBV24-1	NA	TRBJ2-5	NA	TGTGCCACCAGTGATTTAGGCAGTTCCCAAGAGACCCAGTACTTC	CATSDLGSSQETQYF
TRBV5-1	NA	TRBJ2-3	NA	TGCGCCAGCAGCACAGGGTTGGGGACAGATACGCAGTATTTT	CASSTGLGTDTQYF
TRBV6-1	NA	TRBJ1-2	NA	TGTGCCAGCAGTGAAGCACGGGGAATTGGCTACACCTTC	CASSEARGIGYTF
TRBV5-1	NA	TRBJ2-5	few	TGCGCCAGCAGCTTGTTTGGGGACCTTAGCGAGACCCAGTACTTC	CASSLFGDLSETQYF
TRBV6-6	NA	TRBJ2-2	NA	TGTGCCAGCAAATTGACCGGGGAGCTGTTTTTT	CASKLTGELFF
TRBV5-1	TRBD2	TRBJ2-1	once	TGCGCCAGCAGCTTGGCGGGGAGGGGAGGCGATGAGCAGTTCTTC	CASSLAGRGGDEQFF
TRBV6-5	NA	TRBJ1-2	NA	TGTGCCAGCAAAAAGGGGATGAACTATGGCTACACCTTC	CASKKGMNYGYTF
TRBV7-2	NA	TRBJ1-5	NA	TGTGCCAGCAGCTTAGGTTTAAGTAGCAATCAGCCCCAGCATTTT	CASSLGLSSNQPQHF
TRBV5-1	NA	TRBJ2-2	NA	TGCGCCAGCAGGCCCTTGAACACCGGGGAGCTGTTTTTT	CASRPLNTGELFF
TRBV6-6	NA	TRBJ1-4	NA	TGTGCCAGCAGTTCTGAGACCTCAAAACTGTTTTTT	CASSSETSKLFF
TRBV4-1	NA	TRBJ2-6	few	TGCGCCAGCAGCCAAGGCCCCCGAGACAGACTCTCTGGGGCCAACGTCCTGACTTTC	CASSQGPRDRLSGANVLTF
TRBV5-1	NA	TRBJ1-6	few	TGCGCCAGCAGCTTGATAAGCTCCTATAATTCACCCCTCCACTTT	CASSLISSYNSPLHF
TRBV18	TRBD1	TRBJ1-2	few	TGTGCCAGCTCACCAGTGGACAGGGGGCACGGTGGCTACACCTTC	CASSPVDRGHGGYTF
TRBV7-9	TRBD1	TRBJ1-2	few	TGTGCCAGCAGCTTAGCAGGGGGCCGTGGCTACACCTTC	CASSLAGGRGYTF
TRBV19	TRBD1	TRBJ1-2	NA	TGTGCCAGTAGTACAAGGGACAGGGGGAACTATGGCTACACCTTC	CASSTRDRGNYGYTF
TRBV28	NA	TRBJ1-1	NA	TGTGCCAGCGCCACTCCTGGGGGACAGAACACTGAAGCTTTCTTT	CASATPGGQNTEAFF
TRBV19	TRBD2	TRBJ2-3	once	TGTGCCAGTAGTTTCTCTAGCGGGGGGGCCCCAGATACGCAGTATTTT	CASSFSSGGAPDTQYF
TRBV9	NA	TRBJ1-6	NA	TGTGCCAGCAACCGGGACTATACACCCCTCCACTTT	CASNRDYTPLHF
TRBV19	TRBD1	TRBJ2-2	NA	TGTGCCAGTAGTTTCCGGGACAGGGCAACCGGGGAGCTGTTTTTT	CASSFRDRATGELFF
TRBV4-2	NA	TRBJ2-5	NA	TGTGCCAGCAGCCAAGATGGTACAGAAAAAGAGACCCAGTACTTC	CASSQDGTEKETQYF
TRBV9	TRBD1	TRBJ1-3	once	TGTGCCAGCAGCGGGACAGGCACAGTCTCTGGAAACACCATATATTTT	CASSGTGTVSGNTIYF
TRBV6-5	NA	TRBJ1-2	NA	TGTGCCAGCAGGGGGGTCCCAATCTATGGCTACACCTTC	CASRGVPIYGYTF
TRBV19	TRBD1	TRBJ2-2	NA	TGTGCCAGTACCACGGACAGGGTTAACACCGGGGAGCTGTTTTTT	CASTTDRVNTGELFF
TRBV3-1/TRBV3-2	NA	TRBJ1-2	NA	TGTGCCAGCAGCCCACAAAGGACAGCGAGCAGGTATGGCTACACCTTC	CASSPQRTASRYGYTF
TRBV7-9	NA	TRBJ1-1	NA	TGTGCCAGCAGCTTAGGGCGGGGATCCACTGAAGCTTTCTTT	CASSLGRGSTEAFF
TRBV7-8	NA	TRBJ1-4	NA	TGTGCCAGCAGCCGTCCGAGGGGATCAAATGAAAAACTGTTTTTT	CASSRPRGSNEKLFF
TRBV18	NA	TRBJ1-4	once	TGTGCCAGCTCACCAGGGTCGGAGGAAAAACTGTTTTTT	CASSPGSEEKLFF
TRBV19	TRBD1	TRBJ2-2	once	TGTGCCAGTAGGCGACAGGGGGCGTCCCCCGGGGAGCTGTTTTTT	CASRRQGASPGELFF
TRBV7-2	NA	TRBJ1-5	NA	TGTGCCAGCAGCTTAAGAGGACGCAATCAGCCCCAGCATTTT	CASSLRGRNQPQHF
TRBV5-8	NA	TRBJ2-4	NA	TGTGCCAGCAGCCAGAAGGGTTTGCGGGCAAACATTCAGTACTTC	CASSQKGLRANIQYF
TRBV19	TRBD1	TRBJ1-5	once	TGTGCCAGTAGCCCCGACAGGGACGGTCAGCCCCAGCATTTT	CASSPDRDGQPQHF
TRBV29-1	NA	TRBJ1-1	NA	TGCAGCGCCTCGTCCGGGACACTGAACACTGAAGCTTTCTTT	CSASSGTLNTEAFF
TRBV28	NA	TRBJ1-3	NA	TGTGCCAGCAGGGGGGGATACGCGAACTCTGGAAACACCATATATTTT	CASRGGYANSGNTIYF
TRBV5-1	TRBD2	TRBJ2-2	few	TGCGCCAGCAGCTCCAGCGGGGGGACCGGGGAGCTGTTTTTT	CASSSSGGTGELFF
TRBV3-1/TRBV3-2	NA	TRBJ1-2	NA	TGTGCCAGCAGCCAAGACAGGATTAACTATGGCTACACCTTC	CASSQDRINYGYTF
TRBV5-1	TRBD1	TRBJ1-4	NA	TGCGCCAGCAGTCGGACAGGGGGAGATGAAAAACTGTTTTTT	CASSRTGGDEKLFF